This TCR beta chain was retrieved from a study of Graves' ophthalmopathy and Graves' hyperthyroidism. Whole-study findings and limits: Ophthalmopathy progression predictions by the model showed approximately 75% specificity and 70.59% sensitivity. Among thyroid clonotypes expanded above 0.001 frequency, most also appeared in blood.

The sequenced template was RNA, covering the TCR beta CDR3 region. In the first round, RT-PCR was carried out with HTBI primers, and a multiplex PCR formed the second round. One entry per CDR3 protein results from TCRdb running MiXCR on the multiplex PCR reads. The profile shows about 39,000 distinct CDR3 sequences, 45% to 55% of them singletons. CDR3 length equals 14 residues. Germline V gene sequence: CDR1 SGHRS, CDR2 YFSETQ. Details on this clonotype: Its antigen is currently unknown. At one end the junction does not follow the germline gene, possibly because of a read error.

As diagnostic evidence, clinical symptoms, serum thyroxine, TRAb, thyroid ultrasound and orbital computed tomography were relied upon. An approximately 10 ml volume of fresh peripheral blood provided the PBMCs. Sequencing was performed on peripheral blood. The TCR comes from an adult woman with stable Graves' hyperthyroidism. V usage is TRBV5-1 and J usage is TRBJ1-6; 8 nucleotides match TRBD1. CDR3 sequence (DNA): TGCGCCAGCAGCTTGTCAGGGGGCTACTCACCCCTCCGTTTT. Amino acid sequence: CASSLSGGYSPLRF.